This T cell receptor beta chain was retrieved from a study of blood T cell repertoires in COVID-19. Study at large: Specimens from acute and convalescent COVID-19 originated in the United States, Italy and Spain. The analysed material was cDNA or gDNA that came from T cells, B-cell-depleted T cells, or PBMCs.

As originally analysed: For nucleated cells, counts were estimated from reference gene primer amplification. Generated by immunoSEQ multiplex PCR, the TCRdb table keeps only in-frame clones and is missing some. Clone size and V and J calls were adopted from that table, with D and trimming inferred from the DNA. Of 100,000 to 120,000 clones listed, approximately 79% are singletons. Germline V lookup: CDR1 MNHEY, CDR2 SMNVEV (reference sequence). The CDR3 runs 15 residues. Trimming stripped 5 bases from V and 2 bases from J, with 16 bases between. The genes are TRBV27 and TRBJ2-7; a weak D match, TRBD1 (5 bases). The specimen was peripheral blood. The sequence derives from a woman aged 80 or over with active or convalescent COVID-19. CDR3 in amino acids: CASSPRQRRAYEQYF. DNA for the CDR3: TGTGCCAGCAGTCCCCGACAGAGGCGAGCCTACGAGCAGTACTTC.